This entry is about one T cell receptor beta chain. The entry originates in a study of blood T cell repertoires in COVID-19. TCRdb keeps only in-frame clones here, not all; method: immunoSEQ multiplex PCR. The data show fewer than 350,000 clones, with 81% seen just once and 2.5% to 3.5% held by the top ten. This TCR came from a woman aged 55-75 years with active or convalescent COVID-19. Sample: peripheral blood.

CDR3 loop: CASSVGQGRGTDTQYF. The CDR3 coding sequence is TGTGCCAGCAGCGTAGGCCAGGGAAGGGGCACAGATACGCAGTATTTT. The rearrangement joins TRBV9 to TRBJ2-3, with D maybe TRBD1 (5 bases). V shed 0 bases and J shed 1 base, with 12 bases lying between them. CDR3 length: 16 amino acids. CDR1 and CDR2 from the germline V gene are SGDLS and YYNGEE.